This record looks at one TCR beta chain sequence and its context. Its antigen is as yet unknown. The sample comes from a study of T cell clones after liver transplantation. Study-wide findings and caveats: Post-transplant time points were not standardized, so conclusions are preliminary. Rather than being deleted, graft donor-reactive T cells may have moved into the graft. Low donor cell numbers restricted donor-reactive repertoire measurement in two subjects.

The method was immunoSEQ multiplex PCR; TCRdb's version includes in-frame clones alone and lacks a portion of them. The repertoire includes approximately 100,000 clones, roughly four fifths of them detected once, and roughly 2.8% sits in the top ten. CDR3 length equals 14 residues. Trimming pared 1 base from V and 8 bases from J, leaving 13 bases between. Germline V gene lookup returns CDR1 SGHNT and CDR2 YYREEE (reference sequence). Unstimulated PBMCs were sorted into CD3+CD4+ and CD3+CD8+ populations. This receptor was taken from a human patient who received a liver transplant. Some T cells may be transferred from the graft donor. Specimen: CD4+ T cells from blood, collected approximately 43 months after liver transplant. V usage is TRBV5-4 and J usage is TRBJ1-3; D perhaps matches TRBD1 (5 bases). CDR3 loop: CASSLSGRKDTIYF. CDR3 in DNA: TGTGCCAGCAGCTTGTCAGGGCGGAAGGACACCATATATTTT.